This record concerns one T cell receptor beta chain sequence. Its antigen is currently unknown. This record comes from a study of T cells in Graves' hyperthyroidism and ophthalmopathy. Study-wide findings and caveats: From stable hyperthyroidism, ophthalmopathy was separated by a 13 V-J model.

V was pared by 4 bases and J by 5 bases, with 9 bases between. The CDR3 totals 13 residues. Germline V gives CDR1 LGHNT, CDR2 FRNRAP. Blood was obtained at the first hyperthyroidism diagnosis, which preceded any ophthalmopathy symptoms. The PBMCs had their origin in 10 ml of fresh peripheral blood. Regions amplified from RNA transcripts were the TCR beta CDR3 regions. The TCR CDR3 first-round RT-PCR relied on the HTBI primer set. MiXCR, run by TCRdb on the multiplex PCR reads, gives a single entry per CDR3 protein. The sample has 650,000 to 850,000 distinct CDR3 sequences, 18% seen once. The source of this sequence is a woman in her fifties or sixties with Graves' hyperthyroidism that later progressed to Graves' ophthalmopathy. The gene calls are TRBV12-5 and TRBJ1-5; D is possibly TRBD1 (5 bases). The sequenced sample was blood. The DNA for the CDR3 is TGTGCTAGTGGTTCAGACAGTGATCAGCCCCAGCATTTT. This sequence encodes CASGSDSDQPQHF.